What follows are 21 T cell receptor beta chains derived from one specimen sequenced in a study of Ad26.COV2.S vaccination and SARS-CoV-2 variants. Treatment meaning: about 20 received Ad26.COV2.S at low or high dose, single or two shots; about 5 received placebo; per-sample allocation not given. Collection of samples fell on day 63 after the first vaccine or placebo injection. Sequencing was performed with immunoSEQ multiplex PCR; in TCRdb, only in-frame clones are kept and a portion is missing. The sample lists about 350,000 clones, around 89% occurring once. Specimen: peripheral blood, collected in a trial of Ad26.COV2.S vaccine versus placebo. These receptors came from a person aged 18-60 years who received the Ad26.COV2.S COVID-19 vaccine or a placebo.

The chain employs TRBV14 and TRBJ2-7; tentative D call: TRBD1 (8 bases). The CDR3 runs to 14 residues. Germline CDR1 reads SGHDN; CDR2 reads FVKESK. V shed 5 bases and J shed 1 base, with 12 bases lying between them. The CDR3 bases are TGTGCCAGCAGCTTACAGGGGGGGTCCTACGAGCAGTACTTC. Translation: CASSLQGGSYEQYF.

This clone was counted a single time. The chain is built from TRBV4-2 and TRBJ1-3; perhaps TRBD1 as D (6 bases). The V end lost 1 base, the J end lost 4 bases, and 11 bases lay between the germline ends. CDR3 length: 15 residues. Germline V CDR1 and CDR2: LGHNA, YNFKEQ. CDR3 sequence: CASSQAKGVGNTIYF. CDR3 DNA: TGTGCCAGCAGCCAAGCAAAGGGGGTAGGAAACACCATATATTTT.

The V gene is TRBV7-2, the J gene TRBJ1-3; possible D gene TRBD1, 5 bases. Germline V gives CDR1 SGHTA, CDR2 FQGNSA. The germline V and J ends were trimmed by 4 bases and 4 bases, with 20 bases remaining between them. CDR3 size: 17 residues. CDR3 DNA: TGTGCCAGCAGCTATGAAACGGGGCTAGTAGAGGGAAACACCATATATTTT. Encoded protein: CASSYETGLVEGNTIYF.

This clone was seen only a few times. The CDR3 DNA reads TGTGCCAGCAGTGTCGAGGGGACAACCGGGGAGCTGTTTTTT. This translates into CASSVEGTTGELFF. The rearrangement joins TRBV6-4 to TRBJ2-2; D might be TRBD1 (6 bases). Trimming took off 4 bases at V and 5 bases at J, with 11 bases between the two ends. The CDR3 runs to 14 residues. CDR1 is MRHNA and CDR2 is SNTAGT in the germline V gene.

The chain combines TRBV28 with TRBJ1-3, with D unclear. The germline V gene encodes CDR1 MDHEN and CDR2 SYDVKM. V dropped 3 bases and J dropped 4 bases, with 13 bases sitting between them. The CDR3 has 15 amino acids. CDR3 protein: CASSFARARGNTIYF. The CDR3 DNA reads TGTGCCAGCAGTTTTGCCCGGGCTCGAGGAAACACCATATATTTT.

The V call is TRBV7-9, the J call TRBJ2-1, with TRBD2 matching 8 bases. The CDR3 runs 15 residues. Germline assignment: CDR1 SEHNR and CDR2 FQNEAQ (reference sequence). With V trimmed by 5 bases and J by 6 bases, 9 bases remained unmatched. CDR3 sequence (DNA): TGTGCCAGCAGCACAAGCGGGAGATCGGCCAATGAGCAGTTCTTC. Residues: CASSTSGRSANEQFF.

The genes are TRBV4-3 and TRBJ2-3; a weak D match, TRBD1 (6 bases). Germline values: CDR1 LGHNA, CDR2 YSLEER. The V gene lost 1 base and the J gene lost 2 bases, with 16 bases spanning the gap. CDR3 length equals 17 residues. For the CDR3, the DNA is TGCGCCAGCAGCCAAGTTACAGGGTTTGACCACACAGATACGCAGTATTTT. Encoded protein: CASSQVTGFDHTDTQYF.

The gene calls are TRBV28 and TRBJ2-5, with TRBD1 as a possible D gene (6 bases). Germline CDR1 reads MDHEN; CDR2 reads SYDVKM. V was clipped by 5 bases and J by 2 bases, with 9 bases between them. The CDR3 contains 13 residues. The CDR3 sequence: CASSTGQQETQYF. As DNA, the CDR3 is TGTGCCAGCAGTACGGGACAACAAGAGACCCAGTACTTC.

The CDR3: CASVGVRGSPNYEQYF. CDR3 coding DNA: TGTGCCAGCGTGGGGGTTAGAGGGAGTCCCAACTACGAGCAGTACTTC. This chain links TRBV28 with TRBJ2-7; D possibly uses TRBD1 or TRBD2 (5 bases each). The germline V gene encodes CDR1 MDHEN and CDR2 SYDVKM. The CDR3 is made up of 16 amino acids. V lost 8 bases and J lost 3, with 23 bases in between. The variable domain in full, with the rest retrieved from reference TRBV28 and TRBJ2-7, is DVKVTQSSRYLVKRTGEKVFLECVQDMDHENMFWYRQDPGLGLRLIYFSYDVKMKEKGDIPEGYSVSREKKERFSLILESASTNQTSMYLCASVGVRGSPNYEQYFGPGTRLTVT.

The V gene is TRBV30, the J gene TRBJ2-3; D is perhaps TRBD2 (6 bases). This CDR3 spans 15 amino acids. With 5 bases removed from V and 0 bases from J, the gap between germline ends came to 15 bases. CDR1 is GTSNPN and CDR2 is SVGIG in the germline V gene (reference sequence). CDR3 bases: TGTGCCTGGGGGGACCGCGGGGTTAGCACAGATACGCAGTATTTT. The encoded protein is CAWGDRGVSTDTQYF.

The V gene is TRBV6-2 or TRBV6-3, the J gene TRBJ2-2; 7 bases agree with TRBD2. The CDR3 is 17 residues long. The V gene's germline CDR1 is MNHEY and CDR2 SVGEGT. V lost 4 bases and J lost 6; bases outside the gene matches: 14. The CDR3 sequence is CASSSPLTSYFSGELFF. The CDR3 nucleotides read TGTGCCAGCAGTTCTCCTCTGACTAGCTATTTTTCCGGGGAGCTGTTTTTT.

The chain combines TRBV7-2 with TRBJ2-6, with D uncertain. Germline CDR1 reads SGHTA; CDR2 reads FQGNSA. Trimming took 2 bases from V and 3 from J, leaving 17 bases between them. CDR3 length: 18 residues. The CDR3 protein is CASSLRWSRGNGANVLTF. The CDR3, as DNA: TGTGCCAGCAGCTTAAGATGGTCGAGAGGAAATGGGGCCAACGTCCTGACTTTC.

V is TRBV11-3 and J is TRBJ2-3, with TRBD2 matching 8 bases. Trimming at V came to 1 base and at J to 4 bases, leaving 4 bases not matched to a gene. CDR3 size: 15 residues. Germline V gene data show CDR1 as SGHNT and CDR2 as YENEEA. This chain's CDR3 is CASSLGTAGADTQYF. For the CDR3, the DNA is TGTGCCAGCAGCTTAGGTACAGCGGGAGCAGATACGCAGTATTTT.

The chain has TRBV7-7 and TRBJ2-1, with 9 bases that match TRBD1. V gave up 1 base and J gave up 8 bases; unmatched junction bases: 12. From germline, CDR1 is SSHAT and CDR2 FNYEAQ (reference sequence). The CDR3 has 17 amino acids. Here the CDR3 DNA reads TGTGCCAGCAGCTTAGGAATTCCCGGACAGGGGACGGATGAGCAGTTCTTC. Residues: CASSLGIPGQGTDEQFF.

The V gene is TRBV28, the J gene TRBJ1-5; unclear D gene. V shed 5 bases and J shed 2 bases, with 10 bases lying between them. Looked up from germline, CDR1 is MDHEN and CDR2 is SYDVKM. This CDR3 is 14 amino acids long. CDR3 region: CASSISMGNQPQHF. The CDR3, as DNA: TGTGCCAGCAGTATAAGTATGGGCAATCAGCCCCAGCATTTT.

This chain joins TRBV27 and TRBJ2-1, with a tentative D call TRBD2 (6 bases). The CDR3 consists of 12 residues. V was clipped by 3 bases and J by 9 bases, with 9 bases between them. Germline V gene lookup returns CDR1 MNHEY and CDR2 SMNVEV (reference sequence). CDR3 coding DNA: TGTGCCAGCAGTTTGGCGGGGAGTGAGCAGTTCTTC. It is translated as CASSLAGSEQFF.

The rearrangement joins TRBV28 to TRBJ2-3; possible D gene TRBD2, 6 bases. Germline CDR1 MDHEN, CDR2 SYDVKM. The V end was cut by 1 base, the J end by 2 bases, with 10 bases between. CDR3 length equals 15 residues. CDR3 coding DNA: TGTGCCAGCAGTTTATCGGCGGGATTCACAGATACGCAGTATTTT. This codes for CASSLSAGFTDTQYF.

The chain employs TRBV7-9 and TRBJ2-7; TRBD1 might be the D (5 bases). Germline V gene lookup returns CDR1 SEHNR and CDR2 FQNEAQ (reference sequence). The CDR3 length is 17 residues. V was pared by 0 bases and J by 5 bases, with 20 bases between. CDR3: CASSLAPTWTRSHEQYF. The CDR3 coding sequence is TGTGCCAGCAGCTTAGCCCCAACTTGGACACGCAGCCACGAGCAGTACTTC.

V and J are TRBV7-9 and TRBJ2-1, with 7 nucleotides matching TRBD1. In germline, CDR1 is SEHNR, CDR2 FQNEAQ (reference sequence). CDR3 length: 14 residues. Trimming cost V 1 base and J 6 bases; bases outside gene matches: 3. The DNA for the CDR3 is TGTGCCAGCAGCTTAGGACAGGGTAGCAATGAGCAGTTCTTC. It is translated as CASSLGQGSNEQFF.

The V gene is TRBV7-3, the J gene TRBJ1-6; 7 bases line up with TRBD1. The germline V gene encodes CDR1 SGHTA and CDR2 FQGTGA. The CDR3 loop spans 15 amino acids. The V segment lost 5 bases and the J segment 6 bases; nucleotides outside the gene matches: 7. Written as DNA, the CDR3 is TGTGCCAGCAGCATTAGACCAGGGGGTAATTCACCCCTCCACTTT. Its protein is CASSIRPGGNSPLHF.

This clone turned up a few times. V and J are TRBV4-2 and TRBJ2-7, with D possibly matching TRBD2 (7 bases). CDR3 length: 14 amino acids. Germline loops: CDR1 LGHNA, CDR2 YNFKEQ. V shed 4 bases and J shed 4 bases, with 14 bases lying between them. CDR3 DNA: TGTGCCAGCAGCCCCCGGGGGGCTGGGTACGAGCAGTACTTC. It specifies CASSPRGAGYEQYF.